Each of the 15 T cell receptor beta chains below was sequenced from the same sample in a study of blood T cell repertoires in COVID-19. Only in-frame clones appear in the TCRdb table, and some are missing; sequencing was by immunoSEQ multiplex PCR. This sample carries around 280,000 clones, nearly 90% of them seen once, and the ten largest clones take about 1.7%. Sequences were obtained from PBMCs or T cells enriched from blood (not recorded which). The receptor set was obtained from a woman under 30 with acute COVID-19.

The chain combines TRBV7-2 with TRBJ1-2; D perhaps matches TRBD1 (6 bases). CDR3 length: 15 residues. Trimming cost V 5 bases and J 0 bases, with 13 bases left between them. The germline V gene encodes CDR1 SGHTA and CDR2 FQGNSA. The CDR3 nucleotides read TGTGCCAGCAGCCCCCAACAGGGACCTAACTATGGCTACACCTTC. Translated: CASSPQQGPNYGYTF.

V gene TRBV27 combines with J gene TRBJ2-1; 9 nucleotides match TRBD1. The CDR3 runs 15 residues. CDR1 is MNHEY and CDR2 is SMNVEV in the germline V gene (reference sequence). V was clipped by 3 bases and J by 2 bases; unmatched bases: 2. In nucleotides, the CDR3 is TGTGCCAGCAGTTTCGGGACAGGGACCTACAATGAGCAGTTCTTC. This encodes CASSFGTGTYNEQFF.

The rearrangement joins TRBV15 to TRBJ1-1, with D uncertain. This CDR3 region has 15 residues. V was trimmed by 7 bases and J by 0 bases, leaving 15 bases between them. The germline V gene encodes CDR1 LNHNV and CDR2 YYDKDF (reference sequence). DNA of the CDR3: TGTGCCACCAAGGTTGATTGGAGTCTGAACACTGAAGCTTTCTTT. Amino acids: CATKVDWSLNTEAFF.

V and J are TRBV5-1 and TRBJ1-2; perhaps TRBD1 as D (5 bases). This CDR3 contains 14 residues. Deletions cut 4 bases from V and 8 bases from J, with 18 bases between. Germline CDR1 SGHRS, CDR2 YFSETQ. CDR3 region: CASSQEGRGPGYTF. CDR3 DNA sequence: TGCGCCAGCAGCCAGGAAGGGAGGGGACCCGGCTACACCTTC.

This clone was detected once. This rearrangement joins TRBV6-5 to TRBJ1-2, with a weak D call TRBD1 (5 bases). The CDR3 is 13 amino acids. Germline loops: CDR1 MNHEY, CDR2 SVGAGI. Trimming stripped 10 bases from V and 2 bases from J, with 14 bases between. The DNA of the CDR3 is TGTGCCAATACACGACAGACCAACTATGGCTACACCTTC. Amino acids: CANTRQTNYGYTF.

This clone was counted a single time. The chain couples TRBV7-2 to TRBJ2-1; 7 bases are shared with TRBD1. Trimming removed 7 bases from V and 3 bases from J; junction bases left unmatched: 9. This CDR3 spans 15 amino acids. Germline lookup yields CDR1 SGHTA and CDR2 FQGNSA. The CDR3 nucleotides are TGTGCCAGCAACACAAGACAGGGAAACTACAATGAGCAGTTCTTC. Protein sequence: CASNTRQGNYNEQFF. The full variable domain, completed using reference TRBV7-2 and TRBJ2-1, is GAGVSQSPSNKVTEKGKDVELRCDPISGHTALYWYRQSLGQGLEFLIYFQGNSAPDKSGLPSDRFSAERTGGSVSTLTIQRTQQEDSAVYLCASNTRQGNYNEQFFGPGTRLTVL.

This chain connects TRBV12-5 to TRBJ1-6; 7 nucleotides agree with TRBD1. CDR3 length: 14 residues. Germline V gene data show CDR1 as LGHNT and CDR2 as FRNRAP. The trim removed 4 bases at V and 6 bases at J, leaving 3 bases unmatched. CDR3 DNA sequence: TGTGCTAGTGGTTCGGGACAGACTAATTCACCCCTCCACTTT. The encoded protein is CASGSGQTNSPLHF. Supplemented by reference TRBV12-5 and TRBJ1-6, the full variable domain reads DARVTQTPRHKVTEMGQEVTMRCQPILGHNTVFWYRQTMMQGLELLAYFRNRAPLDDSGMPKDRFSAEMPDATLATLKIQPSEPRDSAVYFCASGSGQTNSPLHFGNGTRLTVT.

The rearrangement links TRBV18 to TRBJ2-7, with no clear D. The germline CDR1 and CDR2 sequences are KGHSH and LQKENI. CDR3 length: 12 residues. V lost 3 bases to trimming and J lost 7 bases, with 10 bases between them. CDR3 region: CASSPNRGEQYF. The CDR3 DNA reads TGTGCCAGCTCACCCAATAGAGGTGAGCAGTACTTC. The full variable domain, in which reference TRBV18 and TRBJ2-7 provide the parts outside the CDR3, is NAGVMQNPRHLVRRRGQEARLRCSPMKGHSHVYWYRQLPEEGLKFMVYLQKENIIDESGMPKERFSAEFPKEGPSILRIQQVVRGDSAAYFCASSPNRGEQYFGPGTRLTVT.

This clone was counted a single time. The rearrangement uses TRBV12-3 or TRBV12-4 and TRBJ1-1, with D maybe TRBD1 (5 bases). V was shortened by 4 bases and J by 7 bases, with 10 bases between the two germline ends. The CDR3 is 12 residues long. The CDR3 sequence: CASSSQVFEAFF. DNA for the CDR3: TGTGCCAGCAGTTCACAGGTGTTTGAAGCTTTCTTT.

The chain combines TRBV19 with TRBJ2-7, with 11 nucleotides matching TRBD2. The CDR3 contains 19 residues. Germline CDR1 is LNHDA and CDR2 is SQIVND (reference sequence). V shed 0 bases and J 3 bases; nucleotides not matched to a gene: 13. The CDR3 is CASSIDVTSGISFYYEQYF. Here the CDR3 DNA reads TGTGCCAGTAGTATAGATGTGACTAGCGGGATCAGCTTCTACTACGAGCAGTACTTC.

The chain recombines TRBV5-1 with TRBJ2-2; a weak D match, TRBD2 (6 bases). V was clipped by 4 bases and J by 7 bases, with 14 bases between them. The CDR3 sequence is 14 residues long. The germline V gene has CDR1 SGHRS and CDR2 YFSETQ. The CDR3 reads CASSLGTQGGELFF. The CDR3 bases are TGCGCCAGCAGCCTCGGGACTCAGGGCGGGGAGCTGTTTTTT.

J is TRBJ2-3 and V is TRBV18, with 10 bases fitting TRBD1. The J segment lost 2 bases and the V segment lost 1 base, leaving 6 bases of the junction unmatched. There are 17 residues in the CDR3. Germline V gene data show CDR1 as KGHSH and CDR2 as LQKENI. This CDR3 reads CASSPQGTGANTDTQYF. The CDR3 DNA is TGTGCCAGCTCACCACAAGGGACAGGGGCGAACACAGATACGCAGTATTTT.

This rearrangement joins TRBV6-5 to TRBJ1-5; 7 nucleotides match TRBD1. V trimming: 6 bases; J trimming: 2 bases; junction bases outside the gene matches: 4. Per germline, CDR1 MNHEY and CDR2 SVGAGI. The CDR3 is made up of 14 amino acids. CDR3 DNA: TGTGCCAGCAGACCAACAGGGGGCAATCAGCCCCAGCATTTT. It codes for CASRPTGGNQPQHF.

The chain employs TRBV7-2 and TRBJ1-2; D unclear. The CDR3 has 14 amino acids. Deletions cut 3 bases from V and 4 bases from J, with 12 bases between. Germline-derived CDR1 and CDR2 are SGHTA and FQGNSA. The chain's CDR3 is CASSFSPSGYGYTF. CDR3 sequence (DNA): TGTGCCAGCAGCTTTAGCCCCTCCGGCTATGGCTACACCTTC. The whole variable domain, remainder taken from reference TRBV7-2 and TRBJ1-2, is GAGVSQSPSNKVTEKGKDVELRCDPISGHTALYWYRQSLGQGLEFLIYFQGNSAPDKSGLPSDRFSAERTGGSVSTLTIQRTQQEDSAVYLCASSFSPSGYGYTFGSGTRLTVV.

V gene TRBV6-5 combines with J gene TRBJ2-7, with 11 bases matching TRBD2. This CDR3 has 14 amino acids. V gave up 5 bases and J gave up 4 bases; unmatched junction bases: 4. Germline CDR1 is MNHEY and CDR2 is SVGAGI. The CDR3 DNA reads TGTGCCAGCAGTCCTCGACTAGCGGGATACGAGCAGTACTTC. Its protein product is CASSPRLAGYEQYF.